These 29 T cell receptor beta chains came from one sample sequenced in a study of blood T cell repertoires in COVID-19. Using immunoSEQ multiplex PCR, the repertoire was profiled, and TCRdb retains in-frame clones only, with some absent. Among tens of thousands of clones, about nine tenths were seen once, and the ten largest hold roughly 2%. The sequencing sample was made of peripheral blood. The receptors stem from a woman between 45 and 60 years old in a cohort sampled during active COVID-19.

This rearrangement joins TRBV9 to TRBJ2-1, with 9 positions matching TRBD1. The V gene end was trimmed by 0 bases and the J gene end by 9 bases; junction bases not matched to a gene: 10. The CDR3 sequence is 16 residues long. Germline V gene lookup returns CDR1 SGDLS and CDR2 YYNGEE. The CDR3 spells CASSVGGTGIGAEQFF. The CDR3 region has the DNA TGTGCCAGCAGCGTAGGGGGGACAGGGATAGGGGCTGAGCAGTTCTTC.

The rearrangement links TRBV7-2 to TRBJ1-2, with TRBD1 matching 9 bases. The CDR3 length is 15 residues. V dropped 4 bases and J dropped 5; count of bases not matched to a gene: 8. Germline CDR1 reads SGHTA; CDR2 reads FQGNSA. CDR3 residues: CASSSPGQGLYGYTF. In nucleotides, the CDR3 is TGTGCCAGCAGCTCCCCGGGACAGGGCCTTTATGGCTACACCTTC.

The chain carries TRBV10-1 and TRBJ1-2; D remains ambiguous. V was trimmed by 0 bases and J by 8 bases, leaving 10 bases between them. Germline loops: CDR1 WNHNN, CDR2 SYGVQD (reference sequence). The CDR3 sequence is 13 residues long. CDR3 amino acids: CASSESRQRGYTF. The CDR3 nucleotides read TGCGCCAGCAGTGAGTCGAGGCAGCGCGGCTACACCTTC.

This chain joins TRBV5-8 and TRBJ2-1; tentative D call: TRBD1 (5 bases). This CDR3 has 15 amino acids. V lost 2 bases and J lost 0, with 9 bases in between. Looked up from germline, CDR1 is SGHTS and CDR2 is YDEGEE. The CDR3 coding sequence is TGTGCCAGCAGCTTCCAGGGTAGCTCCTACAATGAGCAGTTCTTC. It translates to CASSFQGSSYNEQFF.

The chain carries TRBV6-5 and TRBJ2-7, with 10 bases matching TRBD1. With 7 bases clipped from V and 0 bases from J, the junction kept 6 bases outside the gene matches. CDR3 size: 15 residues. Per germline, CDR1 MNHEY and CDR2 SVGAGI. As DNA, the CDR3 is TGTGCCAGCATAAAGGACAGGGGGGCCTCCTACGAGCAGTACTTC. Translating gives CASIKDRGASYEQYF.

The rearrangement uses TRBV5-1 and TRBJ1-2, with 7 bases matching TRBD1. Germline values: CDR1 SGHRS, CDR2 YFSETQ. The V gene end was trimmed by 0 bases and the J gene end by 2 bases; junction bases not matched to a gene: 7. The CDR3 sequence is 16 residues long. CDR3 in DNA: TGCGCCAGCAGCTTGGGTACAGGGGAGGCCAACTATGGCTACACCTTC. Protein product: CASSLGTGEANYGYTF.

The V and J genes are TRBV18 and TRBJ2-7; TRBD1 matches 8 bases. This CDR3 is built from 15 residues. The germline CDR1 and CDR2 sequences are KGHSH and LQKENI. V lost 0 bases and J lost 5; bases outside the gene matches: 6. CDR3 loop: CASSPPGTGGDEQYF. The CDR3 nucleotides read TGTGCCAGCTCACCACCCGGGACAGGTGGCGACGAGCAGTACTTC.

The J gene is TRBJ2-1, the V gene TRBV28, with 15 bases fitting TRBD2. The CDR3 spans 15 residues. V dropped 5 bases and J dropped 9; count of bases not matched to a gene: 5. The germline CDR1 and CDR2 sequences are MDHEN and SYDVKM. Here the CDR3 reads CASSLGLAGGVEQFF. The CDR3 nucleotides are TGTGCCAGCAGTCTGGGACTAGCGGGAGGTGTTGAGCAGTTCTTC. Variable domain in full (rest from reference TRBV28 and TRBJ2-1): DVKVTQSSRYLVKRTGEKVFLECVQDMDHENMFWYRQDPGLGLRLIYFSYDVKMKEKGDIPEGYSVSREKKERFSLILESASTNQTSMYLCASSLGLAGGVEQFFGPGTRLTVL.

This rearrangement joins TRBV29-1 to TRBJ2-7; 7 bases agree with TRBD1. Germline V CDR1 and CDR2: SQVTM, ANQGSEA. This CDR3 comprises 12 residues. V shed 6 bases, J shed 4 bases, and the junction held 6 bases outside the gene matches. CDR3 sequence (DNA): TGCAGCGTACTTGGGGACAGTTACGAGCAGTACTTC. Its protein is CSVLGDSYEQYF.

In nucleotides, the CDR3 is TGTGCCAGCAGTTTATTCGGTCTTGCAGATACGCAGTATTTT. It translates to CASSLFGLADTQYF. The chain is built from TRBV28 and TRBJ2-3, with D uncertain. CDR3 length: 14 residues. V was pared by 1 base and J by 4 bases, with 9 bases between. Germline V gene sequence: CDR1 MDHEN, CDR2 SYDVKM.

Only one count was recorded for this clone. The gene calls are TRBV12-3 or TRBV12-4 and TRBJ2-1, with 7 bases that match TRBD2. This CDR3 is 12 amino acids long. Germline trimming cut 2 bases from V and 15 bases from J; bases unmatched to any gene: 7. The CDR3 DNA is TGTGCCAGCAGTTTAACCCCAGCGGGACGGTTCTTC. Translation gives CASSLTPAGRFF.

The J gene is TRBJ2-2, the V gene TRBV5-1, with TRBD2 matching 7 bases. The J segment lost 6 bases and the V segment lost 0 bases, leaving 5 bases of the junction unmatched. Germline CDR1 SGHRS, CDR2 YFSETQ. CDR3 size: 15 residues. The CDR3 DNA reads as TGCGCCAGCAGCTTGGGAGGGACTACCGCCGGGGAGCTGTTTTTT. It encodes CASSLGGTTAGELFF.

V is TRBV7-3 and J is TRBJ2-1; D is possibly TRBD1 (6 bases). CDR1 SGHTA and CDR2 FQGTGA come from the germline V gene. Trimming removed 1 base at V and 7 bases at J, with 11 bases between. The CDR3 is 14 amino acids. CDR3 in amino acids: CASSLSPGTNEQFF. The DNA of the CDR3 is TGTGCCAGCAGCTTAAGCCCGGGGACAAATGAGCAGTTCTTC. Using reference TRBV7-3 and TRBJ2-1 for the parts outside the CDR3, the full variable domain is GAGVSQTPSNKVTEKGKYVELRCDPISGHTALYWYRQSLGQGPEFLIYFQGTGAADDSGLPNDRFFAVRPEGSVSTLKIQRTERGDSAVYLCASSLSPGTNEQFFGPGTRLTVL.

The rearrangement joins TRBV6-2 or TRBV6-3 to TRBJ1-1; the D is unclear. CDR3 length: 15 amino acids. V was pared by 6 bases and J by 0 bases, with 14 bases between. Germline CDR1 and CDR2: MNHEY and SVGEGT. The CDR3 coding sequence is TGTGCCAGCAGCCCCTCCGGAGGCATGAACACTGAAGCTTTCTTT. It translates to CASSPSGGMNTEAFF.

The V and J genes are TRBV24-1 and TRBJ2-7; 11 bases map to TRBD2. The germline CDR1 and CDR2 sequences are KGHDR and SFDVKD. V dropped 5 bases and J dropped 2; count of bases not matched to a gene: 4. This CDR3 is 15 amino acids long. This chain's CDR3 is CATSGGTSGTYEQYF. The CDR3, as DNA: TGTGCCACCAGTGGTGGGACTAGCGGTACCTACGAGCAGTACTTC.

This clone was recorded only once. J is TRBJ1-2 and V is TRBV2, with 8 bases fitting TRBD1. V shed 6 bases, J shed 2 bases, and the junction held 2 bases outside the gene matches. Germline CDR1 SNHLY, CDR2 FYNNEI. This CDR3 comprises 13 residues. DNA of the CDR3: TGTGCCAGCAGAGGACAGGGCAACTATGGCTACACCTTC. Protein: CASRGQGNYGYTF.

This chain uses TRBV5-1 with TRBJ2-7, with D unresolved. The CDR3 spans 16 residues. V gave up 5 bases and J gave up 5 bases, with 23 bases separating them. From germline, CDR1 is SGHRS and CDR2 YFSETQ. The CDR3 loop is CASSTGLIPPSNEQYF. DNA of the CDR3: TGCGCCAGCAGTACTGGGCTGATCCCACCCAGCAACGAGCAGTACTTC.

The chain employs TRBV7-6 and TRBJ1-1, with D perhaps TRBD1 (6 bases). This CDR3 is built from 15 residues. V was pared by 1 base and J by 8 bases, with 17 bases between. CDR1 and CDR2 (germline): SGHVS, FNYEAQ. The CDR3 DNA is TGTGCCAGCAGCTTAGAGGGGGGGCCCGAGGAGGAAGCTTTCTTT. This encodes CASSLEGGPEEEAFF.

V gene TRBV7-9 combines with J gene TRBJ2-7; TRBD1 matches at 11 bases. CDR1 SEHNR and CDR2 FQNEAQ come from the germline V gene (reference sequence). The CDR3 covers 14 residues. The trim removed 4 bases at V and 3 bases at J, leaving 2 bases unmatched. The CDR3 DNA is TGTGCCAGCAGCTCCGGGACAGGGGGCTACGAGCAGTACTTC. Translation gives CASSSGTGGYEQYF.

The gene calls are TRBV2 and TRBJ1-3; D remains ambiguous. This CDR3 is built from 12 residues. Between the trimmed V and J ends, which lost 8 bases and 0 bases, there was a span of 5 bases. Germline CDR1 and CDR2: SNHLY and FYNNEI. The CDR3 DNA sequence: TGTGCCAGCGAGTACTCTGGAAACACCATATATTTT. Translated, it gives CASEYSGNTIYF.

The chain is built from TRBV7-3 and TRBJ2-7; the match to TRBD2 covers 14 bases. Germline V CDR1 and CDR2: SGHTA, FQGTGA. The junction had 6 bases not matched to a gene; V was cut back by 5 bases and J by 6 bases. This CDR3 comprises 15 residues. The CDR3, as DNA: TGTGCCAGCAGCATCGGGACTAGCGGGAGTACCGAGCAGTACTTC. Residues: CASSIGTSGSTEQYF. The full variable domain, with the rest looked up from reference TRBV7-3 and TRBJ2-7, is GAGVSQTPSNKVTEKGKYVELRCDPISGHTALYWYRQSLGQGPEFLIYFQGTGAADDSGLPNDRFFAVRPEGSVSTLKIQRTERGDSAVYLCASSIGTSGSTEQYFGPGTRLTVT.

The rearrangement links TRBV4-1 to TRBJ2-7; 7 bases match TRBD1. This CDR3 has 17 residues. Unmatched junction bases numbered 13, after V lost 2 bases and J lost 3 bases. Germline CDR1 reads MGHRA; CDR2 reads YSYEKL. The CDR3 loop is CASSQTYTGTDFYEQYF. The CDR3 DNA is TGCGCCAGCAGCCAAACCTACACCGGGACAGATTTCTACGAGCAGTACTTC.

This clone has a single count. V gene TRBV9 combines with J gene TRBJ2-7; D not certain. The germline gives CDR1 SGDLS, CDR2 YYNGEE. The V end lost 2 bases, the J end lost 6 bases, and 12 bases lay between the germline ends. This CDR3 is built from 13 residues. The DNA of the CDR3 is TGTGCCAGCAGCGTTTCCCTACAGTCCGAGCAGTACTTC. Residues: CASSVSLQSEQYF.

The rearrangement joins TRBV4-2 to TRBJ1-6, with D maybe TRBD1 (6 bases). The length of the CDR3 is 18 residues. The V end was cut by 1 base, the J end by 7 bases, with 20 bases between. Germline V gene data show CDR1 as LGHNA and CDR2 as YNFKEQ. CDR3: CASSQGSFQGRVNSPLHF. The CDR3 DNA sequence: TGTGCCAGCAGCCAAGGTTCTTTCCAGGGGCGCGTAAATTCACCCCTCCACTTT.

The chain couples TRBV19 to TRBJ1-2, with 8 positions matching TRBD1. The V gene end was trimmed by 4 bases and the J gene end by 6 bases; junction bases not matched to a gene: 10. Germline V gives CDR1 LNHDA, CDR2 SQIVND (reference sequence). This CDR3 is built from 15 residues. The DNA for the CDR3 is TGTGCCAGTAGTAAGCCCCCCGGACAGGGCCATGGCTACACCTTC. Its translation: CASSKPPGQGHGYTF.

The chain links TRBV7-3 to TRBJ1-1, with 7 bases that match TRBD1. The CDR3 has 14 amino acids. With 6 bases clipped from V and 1 base from J, the junction kept 5 bases outside the gene matches. Germline-derived CDR1 and CDR2 are SGHTA and FQGTGA. CDR3 residues: CASSRDRTNTEAFF. The CDR3 DNA sequence: TGTGCCAGCAGTCGGGACAGAACGAACACTGAAGCTTTCTTT.

A single count supports this clone. The V gene is TRBV6-1, the J gene TRBJ2-7; D not certain. Per the germline V gene, CDR1 is MNHNS and CDR2 is SASEGT. The CDR3 is 14 amino acids. Trimming removed 3 bases at V and 3 bases at J, with 12 bases between. CDR3 coding DNA: TGTGCCAGCAGTGATCGAGGTGAAAACTACGAGCAGTACTTC. Protein sequence: CASSDRGENYEQYF.

This clone was seen only a few times. The chain recombines TRBV3-1 (or the pseudogene TRBV3-2) with TRBJ2-7; D may be TRBD1 (7 bases). Germline V gene lookup returns CDR1 LGHDT and CDR2 YNNKEL (reference sequence). Trimming pared 3 bases from V and 3 bases from J, leaving 30 bases between. CDR3 size: 20 residues. The CDR3: CASSHFGYTGDRTISYEQYF. For the CDR3, the DNA is TGTGCCAGCAGCCATTTTGGATATACAGGGGACCGGACTATTAGCTACGAGCAGTACTTC.

The chain links TRBV27 to TRBJ2-3, with a weak D call TRBD2 (5 bases). The ends were cut back, 8 bases at V and 7 bases at J, with 13 bases in the middle. The germline V gene encodes CDR1 MNHEY and CDR2 SMNVEV (reference sequence). There are 12 residues in the CDR3. The CDR3 coding sequence is TGTGCCAGCCTCTCCCGGGGAAATACGCAGTATTTT. Translating it yields CASLSRGNTQYF.